This T cell receptor beta chain was captured in a study of cytotoxic CD8 clonotypes in ibrutinib-treated CLL. Findings of the study overall: Public clonotypes were uncommon and contracted or stayed stable on treatment. Clonality increased at ibrutinib response and stayed stable in sustained remission. At progression, however, it fell back toward baseline. Against age-matched healthy donors, baseline clonality ran higher and tracked circulating CD8+ T-cell counts.

Sequenced by immunoSEQ multiplex PCR; TCRdb stores in-frame clones only, minus some. The sample shows over 110,000 clones, 75% to 95% of them seen only once. Details on this clone: Its antigen remains unidentified.

This CDR3 has 13 residues. Trimming removed 6 bases from V and 5 bases from J, with 10 bases in between. The germline V gene has CDR1 MNHEY and CDR2 SMNVEV (reference sequence). The clonotype originates from a human donor with chronic lymphocytic leukemia. The chain uses TRBV27 and TRBJ2-2; D gene ambiguous. The source material was PBMCs, sampled after 12 months of ibrutinib treatment. The CDR3, as DNA: TGTGCCAGCAGACCCATGGGGACCGGGGAGCTGTTTTTT. Its translation: CASRPMGTGELFF.